This T cell receptor beta chain was sequenced for a study of blood T cell repertoires in COVID-19. Overall study: COVID-19 samples collected from the United States, Italy and Spain covered acute and convalescent phases. In each case, the material was cDNA or gDNA derived from T cells, B-cell-depleted T cells, or PBMCs.

Followed longitudinally, the Seattle patients had been enrolled during active infection. From germline, CDR1 is SGHNT and CDR2 YYREEE (reference sequence). The CDR3 runs 14 residues. The germline V and J ends were trimmed by 5 bases and 7 bases, with 18 bases remaining between them. Repertoires were generated with immunoSEQ multiplex PCR, while TCRdb's copy carries only in-frame clones and drops some. Of more than 85,000 clones detected, around 90% appear once; the ten largest clones hold 4% to 5.5%. The clonotype was recovered from a woman aged 50 to 65 with COVID-19, enrolled during active disease. Sequencing used peripheral blood. V is TRBV5-4 and J is TRBJ1-2; the D gene is possibly TRBD1 (6 bases). CDR3: CASRQTGHAGGYTF. The CDR3 bases are TGTGCCAGCAGACAAACAGGGCACGCTGGTGGCTACACCTTC. The full variable domain, completed using reference TRBV5-4 and TRBJ1-2, is ETGVTQSPTHLIKTRGQQVTLRCSSQSGHNTVSWYQQALGQGPQFIFQYYREEENGRGNFPPRFSGLQFPNYSSELNVNALELDDSALYLCASRQTGHAGGYTFGSGTRLTVV.